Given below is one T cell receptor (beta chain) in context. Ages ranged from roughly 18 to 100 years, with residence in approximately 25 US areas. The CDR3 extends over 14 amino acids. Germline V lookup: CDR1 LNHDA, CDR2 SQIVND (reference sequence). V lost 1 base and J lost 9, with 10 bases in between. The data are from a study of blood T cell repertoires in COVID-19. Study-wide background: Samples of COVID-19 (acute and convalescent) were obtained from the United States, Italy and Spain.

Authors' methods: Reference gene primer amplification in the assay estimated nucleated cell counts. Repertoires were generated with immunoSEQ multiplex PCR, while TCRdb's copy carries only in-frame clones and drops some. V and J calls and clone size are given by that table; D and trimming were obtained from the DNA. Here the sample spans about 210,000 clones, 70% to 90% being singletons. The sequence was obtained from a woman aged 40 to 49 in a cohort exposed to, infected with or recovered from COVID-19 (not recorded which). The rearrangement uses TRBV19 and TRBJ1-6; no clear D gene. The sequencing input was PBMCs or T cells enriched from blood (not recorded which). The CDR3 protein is CASSIGQSSSPLHF. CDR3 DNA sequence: TGTGCCAGTAGTATAGGGCAATCTAGTTCACCCCTCCACTTT.